This TCR beta chain was recovered during a study of human T cells and chemical hapten exposure. Whole-study context: Reading of the patch tests, which applied 0.01% DPC to the upper back, occurred at 6 days.

The table lists this clonotype with a few counts. Indicated time point: patch test 2, 6 weeks after DPC sensitization. Indicated treatment: therapeutic diphenylcyclopropenone sensitization with weekly scalp DPC. One entry per CDR3 protein results from TCRdb running MiXCR on the RACE reads. The sample yields some 100,000 distinct CDR3 sequences, roughly a tenth seen once. This TCR was sampled from a woman in her thirties or forties with alopecia areata. Some clones in this sample may be carry-over from other donors' samples. The sequencing used whole blood, collected in connection with sensitization to the hapten diphenylcyclopropenone (DPC).

The CDR3 DNA follows: TGTGCCAGCAGCCAAGAGGACAGGGACGACTACAATGAGCAGTTCTTC. It encodes CASSQEDRDDYNEQFF. The chain has TRBV4-2 and TRBJ2-1; 8 positions match TRBD1. CDR1 is LGHNA, CDR2 YNFKEQ, per germline. V gave up 0 bases and J gave up 3 bases; unmatched junction bases: 4. The CDR3 covers 16 residues.